This passage covers 10 T cell receptor beta chains from one sample sequenced in a study of blood T cell repertoires in COVID-19. TCRdb keeps only in-frame clones here, not all; method: immunoSEQ multiplex PCR. The data show about 200,000 clones, roughly 90% seen once. Specimen: peripheral blood. Receptor source: a man aged 55 to 69 with COVID-19, enrolled during active disease.

The rearrangement links TRBV9 to TRBJ2-3, with a tentative D call TRBD1 (5 bases). Germline-derived CDR1 and CDR2 are SGDLS and YYNGEE. V lost 0 bases, J lost 4 bases, and 9 bases lay in between. The CDR3 has 14 residues. The DNA of the CDR3 is TGTGCCAGCAGCGTAGCAAGGGGCTCAGATACGCAGTATTTT. Protein: CASSVARGSDTQYF.

The rearrangement joins TRBV5-1 to TRBJ2-3, with 13 bases lining up with TRBD2. From germline, CDR1 is SGHRS and CDR2 YFSETQ. CDR3 size: 17 residues. With V trimmed by 1 base and J by 5 bases, 7 bases remained unmatched. The CDR3 spells CASSLPGTSGIKDTQYF. CDR3 in DNA: TGCGCCAGCAGCTTGCCGGGGACTAGCGGGATAAAAGATACGCAGTATTTT.

The chain joins TRBV3-1 (or the pseudogene TRBV3-2) to TRBJ1-1, with no clear D. CDR1 is LGHDT and CDR2 is YNNKEL in the germline V gene (reference sequence). The CDR3 is made up of 12 amino acids. V lost 4 bases, J lost 2 bases, and 5 bases lay in between. The CDR3 here is CASSLYNTEAFF. The DNA of the CDR3 is TGTGCCAGCAGCCTCTATAACACTGAAGCTTTCTTT.

The genes are TRBV5-1 and TRBJ2-3, with a weak D call TRBD2 (5 bases). Germline values: CDR1 SGHRS, CDR2 YFSETQ. Between the trimmed V and J ends, which lost 0 bases and 4 bases, there was a span of 12 bases. The CDR3 runs 15 residues. The CDR3 is CASSLAVGVADTQYF. CDR3 in DNA: TGCGCCAGCAGCTTGGCTGTGGGAGTGGCAGATACGCAGTATTTT. Together with reference TRBV5-1 and TRBJ2-3, the CDR3 gives the full variable domain: KAGVTQTPRYLIKTRGQQVTLSCSPISGHRSVSWYQQTPGQGLQFLFEYFSETQRNKGNFPGRFSGRQFSNSRSEMNVSTLELGDSALYLCASSLAVGVADTQYFGPGTRLTVL.

This chain links TRBV30 with TRBJ2-2, with D possibly TRBD2 on 5 matching bases. Germline-derived CDR1 and CDR2 are GTSNPN and SVGIG (reference sequence). This CDR3 spans 15 amino acids. V lost 2 bases and J 0 bases, leaving 10 bases between the germline ends. The CDR3 spells CAWSSGFTNTGELFF. The CDR3 DNA reads as TGTGCCTGGAGTTCGGGGTTTACGAACACCGGGGAGCTGTTTTTT. Complete variable domain (other parts from reference TRBV30 and TRBJ2-2): SQTIHQWPATLVQPVGSPLSLECTVEGTSNPNLYWYRQAAGRGLQLLFYSVGIGQISSEVPQNLSASRPQDRQFILSSKKLLLSDSGFYLCAWSSGFTNTGELFFGEGSRLTVL.

This chain joins TRBV6-5 and TRBJ2-1; 11 positions match TRBD2. J was trimmed by 7 bases and V by 8 bases; bases with no gene match: 10. Germline V gene data show CDR1 as MNHEY and CDR2 as SVGAGI. The CDR3 contains 15 residues. The CDR3 DNA is TGTGCCAGCGGGTTGACTAGCGGGACCATGAATGAGCAGTTCTTC. Amino acid sequence: CASGLTSGTMNEQFF.

The rearrangement links TRBV18 to TRBJ1-1; TRBD1 agrees at 7 bases. CDR1 is KGHSH, CDR2 LQKENI, per germline. CDR3 length equals 16 residues. J gave up 5 bases and V 1 base, and 10 bases lay outside the gene matches. This CDR3 reads CASSPQGASGKTEAFF. The DNA of the CDR3 is TGTGCCAGCTCACCACAGGGGGCAAGTGGTAAGACTGAAGCTTTCTTT.

This chain links TRBV30 with TRBJ1-5, with TRBD1 identical over 7 bases. The CDR3 is 14 residues long. After removal of 2 bases from V and 5 bases from J, the junction contained 6 bases not matched to a gene. Germline assignment: CDR1 GTSNPN and CDR2 SVGIG (reference sequence). The CDR3 reads CAWSSTGLDQPQHF. CDR3 DNA: TGTGCCTGGAGTTCGACAGGGTTGGATCAGCCCCAGCATTTT.

This sequence joins TRBV18 and TRBJ2-3; TRBD1 matches at 7 bases. V dropped 3 bases and J dropped 4; count of bases not matched to a gene: 10. The V gene's germline CDR1 is KGHSH and CDR2 LQKENI. This CDR3 comprises 16 residues. The CDR3 coding sequence is TGTGCCAGCTCACCGGAACAGGGGTGGGGCCCAGATACGCAGTATTTT. Translation: CASSPEQGWGPDTQYF.

V and J are TRBV18 and TRBJ2-2; D is ambiguous. Germline-derived CDR1 and CDR2 are KGHSH and LQKENI. The germline V and J ends were trimmed by 1 base and 4 bases, with 7 bases remaining between them. The CDR3 loop spans 14 amino acids. The CDR3 sequence: CASSPLRGTGELFF. The DNA for the CDR3 is TGTGCCAGCTCACCACTCCGAGGCACCGGGGAGCTGTTTTTT.